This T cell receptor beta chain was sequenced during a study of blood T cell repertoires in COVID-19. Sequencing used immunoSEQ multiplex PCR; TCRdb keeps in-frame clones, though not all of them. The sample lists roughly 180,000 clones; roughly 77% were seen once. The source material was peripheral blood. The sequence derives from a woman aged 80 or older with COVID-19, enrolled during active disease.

CDR3 amino acids: CASSPQGAADSPLHF. CDR3 DNA sequence: TGCGCCAGCAGCCCTCAGGGGGCGGCAGATTCACCCCTCCACTTT. V usage is TRBV5-1 and J usage is TRBJ1-6; the match to TRBD1 covers 8 bases. Germline V gene lookup returns CDR1 SGHRS and CDR2 YFSETQ. The CDR3 spans 15 residues. V trimming: 4 bases; J trimming: 8 bases; junction bases outside the gene matches: 8.